Following are 12 T cell receptor beta chains from one sample sequenced in a study of blood T cell repertoires in COVID-19 (dated by TCRdb to the early 2020s). The library came from the immunoSEQ multiplex PCR assay. In its TCRdb copy, this immuneACCESS table keeps in-frame sequences only and misses some clones. Where compared with another copy, unresolved V genes explain less than half of these, and the others have no known cause. The sample includes around 500,000 clones, with roughly nine tenths observed a single time. The top ten clonotypes cover around 7.9% of the sample. Sequenced input: PBMCs or T cells enriched from blood (not recorded which). These receptors were obtained from a woman in her sixties or seventies who had recovered from COVID-19.

The chain employs TRBV27 and TRBJ2-2; D ambiguous. The germline gives CDR1 MNHEY, CDR2 SMNVEV (reference sequence). The V end lost 7 bases, the J end lost 0 bases, and 9 bases lay between the germline ends. This CDR3 spans 14 amino acids. Here the CDR3 reads CASTLRSNTGELFF. CDR3 in DNA: TGTGCCAGCACCCTCAGGTCGAACACCGGGGAGCTGTTTTTT.

V is TRBV12-3 or TRBV12-4 and J is TRBJ1-2; D perhaps matches TRBD1 (5 bases). CDR3 length: 13 residues. With 2 bases removed from V and 7 bases from J, the gap between germline ends came to 11 bases. For the CDR3, the DNA is TGTGCCAGCAGTTTAAGGGGAGGAGCTGGCTACACCTTC. Translation: CASSLRGGAGYTF.

V and J are TRBV5-1 and TRBJ2-4; 7 bases agree with TRBD1. CDR3 length equals 16 residues. Losses at the gene ends were 4 bases for V and 0 bases for J; bases not matched to a gene: 7. Germline V gene sequence: CDR1 SGHRS, CDR2 YFSETQ. Here the CDR3 reads CASSTGQIKAKNIQYF. CDR3 nucleotides: TGCGCCAGCAGCACGGGACAGATTAAAGCCAAAAACATTCAGTACTTC.

This clone was recorded once. This chain connects TRBV6-1 to TRBJ1-6, with 11 nucleotides matching TRBD1. CDR1 is MNHNS and CDR2 is SASEGT in the germline V gene. The length of the CDR3 is 15 residues. Unmatched junction bases numbered 3, after V lost 2 bases and J lost 9 bases. CDR3 DNA sequence: TGTGCCAGCAGTGAAACGGGACAGGGGGTTTCACCCCTCCACTTT. It translates to CASSETGQGVSPLHF.

The chain recombines TRBV28 with TRBJ2-5, with 7 bases aligning to TRBD2. The germline V gene has CDR1 MDHEN and CDR2 SYDVKM. This CDR3 has 15 residues. V lost 5 bases, J lost 5 bases, and 11 bases stayed unmatched. CDR3: CASSPPGLAAETQYF. CDR3 sequence (DNA): TGTGCCAGCAGTCCCCCCGGGCTAGCGGCGGAGACCCAGTACTTC.

The V call is TRBV2, the J call TRBJ1-5, with D possibly being TRBD1 (6 bases). This CDR3 is built from 13 residues. Trimming cost V 4 bases and J 3 bases, with 7 bases left between them. Germline loops: CDR1 SNHLY, CDR2 FYNNEI. Here the CDR3 DNA reads TGTGCCAGCAGTGCAGGGGCCAATCAGCCCCAGCATTTT. It specifies CASSAGANQPQHF.

The rearrangement links TRBV19 to TRBJ1-1; D call uncertain. The CDR3 extends over 13 amino acids. V was trimmed by 1 base and J by 5 bases, leaving 8 bases between them. Germline V gene sequence: CDR1 LNHDA, CDR2 SQIVND (reference sequence). In DNA, the CDR3 is TGTGCCAGTAGTATAGCCAGAATGACTGAAGCTTTCTTT. Its protein product is CASSIARMTEAFF. The variable domain in full, completed from reference TRBV19 and TRBJ1-1, reads DGGITQSPKYLFRKEGQNVTLSCEQNLNHDAMYWYRQDPGQGLRLIYYSQIVNDFQKGDIAEGYSVSREKKESFPLTVTSAQKNPTAFYLCASSIARMTEAFFGQGTRLTVV.

This chain uses TRBV19 with TRBJ2-7, with D possibly matching TRBD2 (5 bases). The V gene lost 3 bases and the J gene lost 4 bases, with 10 bases spanning the gap. Germline lookup yields CDR1 LNHDA and CDR2 SQIVND (reference sequence). CDR3 length: 13 amino acids. CDR3 loop: CASSMRVMYEQYF. The CDR3 DNA follows: TGTGCCAGTAGTATGCGGGTAATGTACGAGCAGTACTTC.

V and J are TRBV4-1 and TRBJ2-7; TRBD1 matches at 11 bases. CDR1 is MGHRA and CDR2 is YSYEKL in the germline V gene. The CDR3 extends over 14 amino acids. V shed 4 bases and J 7 bases; nucleotides not matched to a gene: 6. This CDR3 is CASSLGQGAEEQYF. The CDR3 nucleotides read TGCGCCAGCAGCCTAGGACAGGGGGCGGAAGAGCAGTACTTC.

The genes are TRBV4-1 and TRBJ1-6; D is ambiguous. CDR1 and CDR2 from the germline V gene are MGHRA and YSYEKL. CDR3 length: 16 amino acids. Trimming took 1 base from V and 6 from J, leaving 13 bases between them. The CDR3 spells CASSQGFSAGNSPLHF. In nucleotides, the CDR3 is TGCGCCAGCAGCCAAGGATTTAGCGCGGGTAATTCACCCCTCCACTTT.

The V and J genes are TRBV6-1 and TRBJ1-4; possibly TRBD1 for D (6 bases). V was clipped by 0 bases and J by 11 bases, with 13 bases between them. In germline, CDR1 is MNHNS, CDR2 SASEGT. The CDR3 has 14 amino acids. The CDR3 DNA sequence: TGTGCCAGCAGTGAAGCGCTCAGGGGAGACAAACTGTTTTTT. Its protein product is CASSEALRGDKLFF.

This clone was detected only a few times. This same CDR3 is encoded by further DNA sequences in the sample. This sequence joins TRBV5-4 and TRBJ1-3, with D possibly matching TRBD1 (5 bases). V was pared by 4 bases and J by 2 bases, with 13 bases between. This CDR3 is 15 amino acids long. The V gene's germline CDR1 is SGHNT and CDR2 YYREEE (reference sequence). CDR3 sequence reads: CASSGPGVAGNTIYF. The CDR3 bases are TGTGCCAGCAGCGGGCCGGGGGTCGCTGGAAACACCATATATTTT.